The 27 T cell receptor beta chains presented below share a single source sample, sequenced in a study of shared clonotypes between healthy human individuals. Using immunoSEQ multiplex PCR, the repertoire was profiled, and TCRdb retains in-frame clones only, with some absent. Of millions of clones in the sample, about 92% were seen once. Sequencing used naive CD4+ T cells from PBMCs. Subset noted: CD45RA+ positively selected. The receptors were gathered from a man younger than 35 in good health. Some clones in this sample may be carry-over from other donors' samples.

V is TRBV18 and J is TRBJ2-7, with TRBD1 matching 7 bases. Germline CDR1 reads KGHSH; CDR2 reads LQKENI. The V and J ends lost 4 bases and 6 bases, in that order; junction bases with no gene match: 21. This CDR3 is built from 18 residues. The CDR3 nucleotides read TGTGCCAGCTCACTTCTAATGCTAAATACCGGGACAGCCGGCGAGCAGTACTTC. It translates to CASSLLMLNTGTAGEQYF.

This clone was seen once. This sequence joins TRBV7-9 and TRBJ2-2; 11 nucleotides line up with TRBD1. This CDR3 comprises 15 residues. V gave up 6 bases and J gave up 6 bases; unmatched junction bases: 6. Germline values: CDR1 SEHNR, CDR2 FQNEAQ (reference sequence). In DNA, the CDR3 is TGTGCCAGCAGGACCGGACAGGGGGCGGCCGGGGAGCTGTTTTTT. Encoded protein: CASRTGQGAAGELFF. The entire variable domain, with the rest obtained from reference TRBV7-9 and TRBJ2-2, is as follows: DTGVSQNPRHKITKRGQNVTFRCDPISEHNRLYWYRQTLGQGPEFLTYFQNEAQLEKSRLLSDRFSAERPKGSFSTLEIQRTEQGDSAMYLCASRTGQGAAGELFFGEGSRLTVL.

The rearrangement links TRBV29-1 to TRBJ2-7; the D gene could be TRBD1 or TRBD2 (6 bases each). Germline V CDR1 and CDR2: SQVTM, ANQGSEA. CDR3 length: 15 amino acids. V was clipped by 7 bases and J by 3 bases, with 22 bases between them. The CDR3: CSARGGGLAYYEQYF. CDR3 DNA sequence: TGCAGCGCCAGAGGTGGGGGGCTCGCATACTACGAGCAGTACTTC.

The rearrangement joins TRBV6-5 to TRBJ1-2; perhaps TRBD1 as D (6 bases). The CDR3 is made up of 14 amino acids. V lost 0 bases to trimming and J lost 8 bases, with 13 bases between them. The germline V gene has CDR1 MNHEY and CDR2 SVGAGI. Here the CDR3 reads CASSYSGGGRGYTF. As DNA, the CDR3 is TGTGCCAGCAGTTACTCGGGAGGGGGGCGAGGCTACACCTTC.

This chain joins TRBV5-4 and TRBJ2-2; TRBD1 aligns across 7 bases. The germline V gene encodes CDR1 SGHNT and CDR2 YYREEE (reference sequence). The CDR3 loop spans 15 amino acids. V was pared by 4 bases and J by 4 bases, with 7 bases of the junction left unmatched. The CDR3, as DNA: TGTGCCAGCAGCGCCAGGGGGTCGGTCACCGGGGAGCTGTTTTTT. It specifies CASSARGSVTGELFF.

In this sample, this clone turned up once. Written as DNA, the CDR3 is TGTGCCAGCAGCTCACTGACTAGCGGGAGCACAGATACGCAGTATTTT. This gives the protein CASSSLTSGSTDTQYF. The rearrangement links TRBV7-9 to TRBJ2-3; 10 positions agree with TRBD2. Germline-derived CDR1 and CDR2 are SEHNR and FQNEAQ (reference sequence). Trimming removed 4 bases from V and 0 bases from J; junction bases left unmatched: 4. This CDR3 is built from 16 residues.

The chain links TRBV7-8 to TRBJ1-2; D call uncertain. The CDR3 is 14 residues long. The germline V gene encodes CDR1 SGHVS and CDR2 FQNEAQ. Deletions cut 1 base from V and 4 bases from J, with 10 bases between. The DNA for the CDR3 is TGTGCCAGCAGCTTAGGGCAGCTAACCTATGGCTACACCTTC. Protein product: CASSLGQLTYGYTF. Full variable domain (outside the CDR3, taken from reference TRBV7-8 and TRBJ1-2): GAGVSQSPRYKVAKRGQDVALRCDPISGHVSLFWYQQALGQGPEFLTYFQNEAQLDKSGLPSDRFFAERPEGSVSTLKIQRTQQEDSAVYLCASSLGQLTYGYTFGSGTRLTVV.

As concerns this clone: Additional DNA sequences in this sample encode the identical CDR3. The rearrangement uses TRBV5-4 and TRBJ2-5; D remains ambiguous. V gave up 4 bases and J gave up 5 bases, with 12 bases separating them. The CDR3 runs 13 residues. The germline gives CDR1 SGHNT, CDR2 YYREEE (reference sequence). In DNA form, the CDR3 reads TGTGCCAGCAGCCTGGGTGTGGTGGAGACCCAGTACTTC. It specifies CASSLGVVETQYF. The full variable domain, rest sourced from reference TRBV5-4 and TRBJ2-5, is ETGVTQSPTHLIKTRGQQVTLRCSSQSGHNTVSWYQQALGQGPQFIFQYYREEENGRGNFPPRFSGLQFPNYSSELNVNALELDDSALYLCASSLGVVETQYFGPGTRLLVL.

The V gene is TRBV27, the J gene TRBJ1-4; D is ambiguous. The length of the CDR3 is 14 residues. Trimming stripped 2 bases from V and 2 bases from J, with 6 bases between. Per the germline V gene, CDR1 is MNHEY and CDR2 is SMNVEV (reference sequence). The CDR3 DNA follows: TGTGCCAGCAGTTTAAGCTTCACTAATGAAAAACTGTTTTTT. This sequence encodes CASSLSFTNEKLFF.

The chain has TRBV28 and TRBJ2-5, with 9 nucleotides matching TRBD2. With V trimmed by 6 bases and J by 2 bases, 10 bases remained unmatched. The V gene's germline CDR1 is MDHEN and CDR2 SYDVKM. The CDR3 is 16 amino acids. CDR3 sequence: CASSPWASGVQETQYF. The CDR3 DNA reads as TGTGCCAGCAGCCCATGGGCTAGCGGGGTACAAGAGACCCAGTACTTC.

The V call is TRBV6-6, the J call TRBJ1-2; 9 bases are shared with TRBD1. After removal of 5 bases from V and 6 bases from J, the junction contained 7 bases not matched to a gene. Germline V gene data show CDR1 as MNHNY and CDR2 as SVGAGI (reference sequence). The CDR3 length is 14 residues. The chain's CDR3 is CASSPPGQGDGYTF. The CDR3 bases are TGTGCCAGCAGTCCCCCGGGACAGGGAGATGGCTACACCTTC.

The J gene is TRBJ2-2, the V gene TRBV5-1; TRBD1 matches 7 bases. This CDR3 region has 15 residues. Germline-derived CDR1 and CDR2 are SGHRS and YFSETQ. Trimming took 0 bases from V and 2 from J; bases not matched to a gene: 1. The CDR3 spells CASSLGDSNTGELFF. CDR3 DNA: TGCGCCAGCAGCTTGGGGGACAGTAACACCGGGGAGCTGTTTTTT. The full variable domain, completed using reference TRBV5-1 and TRBJ2-2, is KAGVTQTPRYLIKTRGQQVTLSCSPISGHRSVSWYQQTPGQGLQFLFEYFSETQRNKGNFPGRFSGRQFSNSRSEMNVSTLELGDSALYLCASSLGDSNTGELFFGEGSRLTVL.

The chain combines TRBV18 with TRBJ2-7; 14 bases fit TRBD2. V lost 4 bases, J lost 5 bases, and 10 bases stayed unmatched. Per the germline V gene, CDR1 is KGHSH and CDR2 is LQKENI. The CDR3 runs to 17 residues. DNA for the CDR3: TGTGCCAGCTCACTCGGGACTAGCGGGAGATCTTCGCACGAGCAGTACTTC. Translated: CASSLGTSGRSSHEQYF.

This clone was seen only once. This sequence joins TRBV4-3 and TRBJ2-1; D may match TRBD1 or TRBD2 (5 bases each). Between the trimmed V and J ends, which lost 1 base and 7 bases, there was a span of 14 bases. The CDR3 is 15 residues long. Germline CDR1 reads LGHNA; CDR2 reads YSLEER. CDR3 sequence reads: CASSQVGGRGNEQFF. The CDR3 nucleotides are TGCGCCAGCAGCCAAGTTGGGGGTCGAGGAAATGAGCAGTTCTTC.

This rearrangement joins TRBV28 to TRBJ1-5; D is ambiguous. CDR3 length: 13 residues. The germline V and J ends were trimmed by 6 bases and 7 bases, with 13 bases remaining between them. Germline loops: CDR1 MDHEN, CDR2 SYDVKM. CDR3 DNA sequence: TGTGCCAGCAGGCCAGCAATTAAACAGCCCCAGCATTTT. Its protein is CASRPAIKQPQHF.

As for this clone: This sample includes further DNA sequences coding for the same CDR3. The rearrangement uses TRBV20-1 and TRBJ2-5; no clear D. The germline V and J ends were trimmed by 3 bases and 4 bases, with 6 bases remaining between them. The CDR3 length is 11 residues. Germline V lookup: CDR1 DFQATT, CDR2 SNEGSKA (reference sequence). The CDR3 sequence: CSARNGETQYF. For the CDR3, the DNA is TGCAGTGCTAGGAACGGAGAGACCCAGTACTTC.

The rearrangement links TRBV2 to TRBJ1-5, with D possibly being TRBD1 (6 bases). Between the trimmed V and J ends, which lost 6 bases and 5 bases, there was a span of 11 bases. The germline CDR1 and CDR2 sequences are SNHLY and FYNNEI. The CDR3 loop spans 13 amino acids. CDR3 sequence reads: CASRGASHQPQHF. The CDR3 coding sequence is TGTGCCAGCAGGGGGGCGAGCCATCAGCCCCAGCATTTT.

The chain has TRBV5-8 and TRBJ2-7; 8 nucleotides agree with TRBD2. The CDR3 is 14 amino acids. J lost 6 bases, V lost 0 bases, and 5 bases had no gene match. In germline, CDR1 is SGHTS, CDR2 YDEGEE. CDR3 DNA sequence: TGTGCCAGCAGCTTGGAACGCGGGAGGTCCGAGCAGTACTTC. Translating gives CASSLERGRSEQYF.

This clone was observed a single time. The DNA of the CDR3 is TGTGCCAGCTCGCGGGACTCGCCGCCGGGAGATACGCAGTATTTT. This encodes CASSRDSPPGDTQYF. The chain combines TRBV18 with TRBJ2-3, with D tentatively TRBD2 (6 bases). V lost 6 bases and J 5 bases, leaving 18 bases between the germline ends. The length of the CDR3 is 15 residues. The germline V gene has CDR1 KGHSH and CDR2 LQKENI.

The chain uses TRBV19 and TRBJ2-1; 10 positions agree with TRBD2. The CDR3 has 14 residues. Trimming at V came to 7 bases and at J to 8 bases, leaving 8 bases not matched to a gene. In germline, CDR1 is LNHDA, CDR2 SQIVND (reference sequence). CDR3 protein: CASKSGRAWDEQFF. The CDR3 nucleotides read TGTGCCAGTAAAAGCGGGAGGGCCTGGGATGAGCAGTTCTTC.

The chain combines TRBV18 with TRBJ2-6; either TRBD1 or TRBD2 may supply D (5 bases each). V lost 3 bases, J lost 0 bases, and 12 bases lay in between. The CDR3 runs 17 residues. From germline, CDR1 is KGHSH and CDR2 LQKENI. Written as DNA, the CDR3 is TGTGCCAGCTCACCCCTGGGACGTCCCTCTGGGGCCAACGTCCTGACTTTC. This translates into CASSPLGRPSGANVLTF.

The chain joins TRBV28 to TRBJ2-1; TRBD1 matches 7 bases. This CDR3 is built from 16 residues. Per the germline V gene, CDR1 is MDHEN and CDR2 is SYDVKM. V dropped 6 bases and J dropped 0; count of bases not matched to a gene: 8. CDR3 coding DNA: TGTGCCAGCAGCTCCTTACAGGGGCGCTCCTACAATGAGCAGTTCTTC. Encoded protein: CASSSLQGRSYNEQFF.

V and J are TRBV7-6 and TRBJ2-1; D is unresolved. The V and J ends lost 10 bases and 0 bases respectively, with 16 bases between them. This CDR3 is built from 15 residues. Germline assignment: CDR1 SGHVS and CDR2 FNYEAQ. In nucleotides, the CDR3 is TGTGCCACCGGAAGGGCTCAAAGCTCCTACAATGAGCAGTTCTTC. Translated, it gives CATGRAQSSYNEQFF.

The chain couples TRBV7-7 to TRBJ1-1; D perhaps matches TRBD1 (5 bases). Trimming removed 5 bases at V and 2 bases at J, with 9 bases between. CDR1 is SSHAT, CDR2 FNYEAQ, per germline (reference sequence). The CDR3 runs 13 residues. The CDR3 nucleotides are TGTGCCAGCAGCCTACAGGAAAACACTGAAGCTTTCTTT. Translating gives CASSLQENTEAFF.

The chain recombines TRBV28 with TRBJ2-7, with D perhaps matching TRBD1 or TRBD2 (5 bases each). V gave up 5 bases and J gave up 2 bases, with 19 bases separating them. Germline CDR1 and CDR2: MDHEN and SYDVKM. The CDR3 has 16 residues. CDR3 DNA sequence: TGTGCCAGCAGTCGCACCATCCGGGACGGGACCTACGAGCAGTACTTC. Protein sequence: CASSRTIRDGTYEQYF.

The V gene is TRBV7-9, the J gene TRBJ1-3; no reliable D call. Germline V CDR1 and CDR2: SEHNR, FQNEAQ (reference sequence). V lost 1 base and J lost 3, with 10 bases in between. The CDR3 runs to 15 residues. CDR3 sequence: CASSLELGNGNTIYF. The DNA of the CDR3 is TGTGCCAGCAGCTTAGAACTGGGGAATGGAAACACCATATATTTT.

This clone was observed a single time. The chain recombines TRBV10-1 with TRBJ2-5; no reliable D call. The length of the CDR3 is 18 residues. V lost 0 bases to trimming and J lost 0 bases, with 17 bases between them. Germline V gene data show CDR1 as WNHNN and CDR2 as SYGVQD (reference sequence). The CDR3 DNA follows: TGCGCCAGCAGTGAGTCGAAAGTCAAGACGGCGTACCAAGAGACCCAGTACTTC. It translates to CASSESKVKTAYQETQYF.